The 30 T cell receptor beta chains below were found in one sample sequenced in a study of blood T cells in healthy people across ages. A sample-barcoded 5' primer and a J-beta primer mix were used in a second PCR of about 7 to 12 cycles. TCRdb redid the calling of the 5' RACE reads with MiXCR, one entry per CDR3 protein. The repertoire holds hundreds of thousands of distinct CDR3 sequences, with 32% as singletons. Sequences were obtained from blood. These receptors all stem from a woman older than 75 in good health.

The chain employs TRBV5-1 and TRBJ2-5; 8 bases agree with TRBD1. Germline CDR1 and CDR2: SGHRS and YFSETQ. The length of the CDR3 is 15 residues. V was pared by 2 bases and J by 3 bases, with 6 bases of the junction left unmatched. Here the CDR3 reads CASSFPGQVEETQYF. CDR3 in DNA: TGCGCCAGCAGCTTCCCGGGACAGGTCGAAGAGACCCAGTACTTC.

In regard to this clonotype: Being one base from a much bigger clone, this may be a read error. The chain links TRBV5-1 to TRBJ2-7; D is perhaps TRBD1 (5 bases). The CDR3 runs to 14 residues. CDR1 is SGHRS and CDR2 is YFSETQ in the germline V gene. V lost 6 bases to trimming and J lost 0 bases, with 13 bases between them. The CDR3 nucleotides are TGCGCCAGCACCAGGGATCCAAGCTCCTACGAGCAGTACTTC. The encoded protein is CASTRDPSSYEQYF.

V usage is TRBV5-1 and J usage is TRBJ2-3, with D maybe TRBD2 (7 bases). Per the germline V gene, CDR1 is SGHRS and CDR2 is YFSETQ. The CDR3 length is 15 residues. V was shortened by 4 bases and J by 6 bases, with 18 bases between the two germline ends. CDR3 nucleotides: TGCGCCAGCAGCAACAAGGGGGGGCTAGCGGATACGCAGTATTTT. This translates into CASSNKGGLADTQYF.

The V call is TRBV12-3 or TRBV12-4, the J call TRBJ2-5; D may be TRBD2 (5 bases). V shed 4 bases and J shed 11 bases, with 23 bases lying between them. This CDR3 has 15 amino acids. In DNA form, the CDR3 reads TGTGCCAGCAGTTCGGGGTTCTGGGCCCAAAATGAGCAGTACTTC. Amino acids: CASSSGFWAQNEQYF.

The sample holds many counts of this clonotype. This chain joins TRBV20-1 and TRBJ1-5; D is perhaps TRBD1 (6 bases). The CDR3 has 13 residues. Per germline, CDR1 DFQATT and CDR2 SNEGSKA (reference sequence). Trimming shortened V by 5 bases and J by 4 bases, and 12 bases separated the two germline ends. CDR3: CSAPDRNNQPQHF. CDR3 coding DNA: TGCAGTGCTCCGGACAGAAATAATCAGCCCCAGCATTTT.

This chain connects TRBV5-1 to TRBJ2-3; the D is unclear. CDR1 and CDR2 from the germline V gene are SGHRS and YFSETQ. V was pared by 6 bases and J by 0 bases, with 8 bases between. This CDR3 has 13 residues. The CDR3 loop reads CASNHQSTDTQYF. The CDR3 DNA is TGCGCCAGCAACCATCAGAGCACAGATACGCAGTATTTT.

This chain connects TRBV4-1 to TRBJ2-3; 9 nucleotides align to TRBD2. CDR1 MGHRA and CDR2 YSYEKL come from the germline V gene. The V gene end was trimmed by 0 bases and the J gene end by 4 bases; junction bases not matched to a gene: 11. CDR3 length: 18 amino acids. The DNA for the CDR3 is TGCGCCAGCAGCCAAGATCATTGGGATAGCGGGAGCTCAGATACGCAGTATTTT. Translated, it gives CASSQDHWDSGSSDTQYF.

With regard to this clonotype: A much larger clone lies a single base off, so this may be a read error. V and J are TRBV29-1 and TRBJ2-7; D may be TRBD2 (5 bases). The J call may not be correct, given that the DNA end is closer to TRBJ2-4. Per the germline V gene, CDR1 is SQVTM and CDR2 is ANQGSEA. The CDR3 consists of 13 residues. The CDR3 DNA sequence: TGCAGCGTCGAAGCGGAAGCCGAAAACATTCAGTACTTC. Its translation is CSVEAEAENIQYF.

This clonotype was seen only a few times. The CDR3 protein is CASSIPGRLADTQYF. The CDR3 DNA reads as TGTGCCAGCAGCATACCGGGGCGTTTGGCAGATACGCAGTATTTT. The rearrangement joins TRBV3-1 to TRBJ2-3; D possibly uses TRBD1 or TRBD2 (5 bases each). This CDR3 contains 15 residues. Germline CDR1 reads LGHDT; CDR2 reads YNNKEL (reference sequence). V dropped 5 bases and J dropped 4 bases, with 16 bases sitting between them.

This clonotype was seen more than once but under ten times. This chain links TRBV5-1 with TRBJ2-5, with TRBD2 as a possible D gene (6 bases). The CDR3 loop spans 15 amino acids. Per germline, CDR1 SGHRS and CDR2 YFSETQ. Trimming took 7 bases from V and 5 from J, leaving 21 bases between them. CDR3 amino acids: CASGITTRGAETQYF. DNA for the CDR3: TGCGCCAGCGGCATTACGACTAGGGGTGCGGAGACCCAGTACTTC.

Many counts were recorded for this clonotype. The chain has TRBV5-8 and TRBJ2-1; D ambiguous. Germline V lookup: CDR1 SGHTS, CDR2 YDEGEE. CDR3 length: 15 amino acids. Trimming cost V 4 bases and J 1 base, with 12 bases left between them. The CDR3 region has the DNA TGTGCCAGCAGCCCGAGCCCGACATCCTACAATGAGCAGTTCTTC. It translates to CASSPSPTSYNEQFF.

In this sample, this clonotype turned up many times. The chain combines TRBV15 with TRBJ2-5; D perhaps matches TRBD2 (7 bases). Germline V CDR1 and CDR2: LNHNV, YYDKDF (reference sequence). CDR3 length: 15 amino acids. The ends were cut back, 5 bases at V and 5 bases at J, with 18 bases in the middle. In DNA, the CDR3 is TGTGCCACCAGCGCCCGGGGGGCGGTTACGGAGACCCAGTACTTC. Its translation is CATSARGAVTETQYF.

This clonotype was counted once. The rearrangement joins TRBV20-1 to TRBJ2-5; D gene uncertain. The CDR3 sequence is 12 residues long. Germline V CDR1 and CDR2: DFQATT, SNEGSKA (reference sequence). V shed 8 bases and J shed 5 bases, with 15 bases lying between them. CDR3: CSPTRAGETQYF. As DNA, the CDR3 is TGCAGTCCGACCAGAGCTGGTGAGACCCAGTACTTC.

This clonotype was found many times. The chain uses TRBV12-3 or TRBV12-4 and TRBJ1-2, with 8 bases that match TRBD1. The V gene end was trimmed by 3 bases and the J gene end by 5 bases; junction bases not matched to a gene: 8. The CDR3 runs 15 residues. CDR3: CASSFSGDRRYGYTF. In nucleotides, the CDR3 is TGTGCCAGCAGTTTCTCAGGGGACAGGAGGTATGGCTACACCTTC.

Ten or more counts support this clonotype. V is TRBV30 and J is TRBJ2-7; D might be TRBD1 or TRBD2, each matching 5 bases. Germline loops: CDR1 GTSNPN, CDR2 SVGIG (reference sequence). Trimming left V 2 bases short and J 6 bases short, with 14 bases between. This CDR3 spans 13 amino acids. In DNA form, the CDR3 reads TGTGCCTGGAGTCCGGGGCTCAGCTCCGAGCAGTACTTC. It translates to CAWSPGLSSEQYF.

The CDR3: CAISDPGRGTGPKNIQYF. For the CDR3, the DNA is TGTGCCATCAGTGACCCGGGTAGGGGGACAGGGCCCAAAAACATTCAGTACTTC. The chain links TRBV10-3 to TRBJ2-4; 9 bases line up with TRBD1. The J segment lost 2 bases and the V segment lost 3 bases, leaving 11 bases of the junction unmatched. Germline CDR1 reads ENHRY; CDR2 reads SYGVKD. The CDR3 has 18 amino acids.

This clonotype was seen repeatedly, ten times or more. The chain uses TRBV7-9 and TRBJ2-5; D may be TRBD1 (5 bases). Germline V gene lookup returns CDR1 SEHNR and CDR2 FQNEAQ (reference sequence). CDR3 length equals 12 residues. CDR3 in amino acids: CALRRAGETQYF. CDR3 nucleotides: TGTGCTCTCCGCAGGGCTGGGGAGACCCAGTACTTC.

This clonotype has ten or more counts. This chain links TRBV20-1 with TRBJ2-5; D unresolved. Germline V lookup: CDR1 DFQATT, CDR2 SNEGSKA (reference sequence). CDR3 length: 11 residues. Trimming cost V 3 bases and J 9 bases, with 11 bases left between them. CDR3 in amino acids: CSASQPPAQYF. The DNA of the CDR3 is TGCAGTGCTAGCCAGCCCCCCGCCCAGTACTTC.

This clonotype was recorded at least ten times. The chain links TRBV7-2 to TRBJ2-3; 8 bases are a match to TRBD1. The CDR3 runs 14 residues. The germline CDR1 and CDR2 sequences are SGHTA and FQGNSA. The V segment lost 3 bases and the J segment 5 bases; nucleotides outside the gene matches: 4. The CDR3 coding sequence is TGTGCCAGCAGCTTTCAGGGGGCTGGAGATACGCAGTATTTT. It translates to CASSFQGAGDTQYF.

This clonotype was seen ten or more times. This chain joins TRBV6-1 and TRBJ1-2; the D gene is possibly TRBD1 (5 bases). CDR1 and CDR2 (germline): MNHNS, SASEGT. V was cut by 2 bases and J by 3 bases, with 16 bases left in between. The length of the CDR3 is 16 residues. The CDR3 sequence: CASSEWKRDRDYGYTF. The CDR3 nucleotides read TGTGCCAGCAGTGAATGGAAAAGGGACCGCGACTATGGCTACACCTTC.

A few counts support this clonotype. A clone one base away is much larger, so this may be a read error. The chain is built from TRBV7-9 and TRBJ2-7; 9 nucleotides line up with TRBD1. The germline gives CDR1 SEHNR, CDR2 FQNEAQ (reference sequence). The CDR3 runs 15 residues. J lost 9 bases, V lost 1 base, and 10 bases had no gene match. CDR3 region: CASSLEGTGGNGQYF. CDR3 nucleotides: TGTGCCAGCAGCTTAGAGGGTACAGGGGGCAACGGGCAGTACTTC.

The chain recombines TRBV30 with TRBJ2-7; TRBD2 agrees at 9 bases. The CDR3 spans 16 residues. Germline V gives CDR1 GTSNPN, CDR2 SVGIG (reference sequence). With V trimmed by 0 bases and J by 5 bases, 11 bases remained unmatched. CDR3 coding DNA: TGTGCCTGGAGTGTACCAGCGGGAGGATACTACCACGAGCAGTACTTC. It encodes CAWSVPAGGYYHEQYF.

The rearrangement links TRBV30 to TRBJ1-1; possibly TRBD1 for D (5 bases). The V gene's germline CDR1 is GTSNPN and CDR2 SVGIG (reference sequence). The V and J ends lost 1 base and 1 base respectively, with 13 bases between them. This CDR3 has 15 residues. DNA for the CDR3: TGTGCCTGGAGTGCCCGGGGGTGGTCGAACACTGAAGCTTTCTTT. Translating it yields CAWSARGWSNTEAFF.

Ten or more counts support this clonotype. The chain employs TRBV7-3 and TRBJ2-7, with 9 nucleotides matching TRBD2. Losses at the gene ends were 1 base for V and 5 bases for J; bases not matched to a gene: 6. The germline V gene has CDR1 SGHTA and CDR2 FQGTGA. The length of the CDR3 is 15 residues. The CDR3 reads CASSLSAGGPHEQYF. The CDR3 DNA is TGTGCCAGCAGCTTAAGTGCGGGGGGGCCCCACGAGCAGTACTTC.

This clonotype has a single count. This chain joins TRBV21-1 and TRBJ1-2; the table's D gene call, TRBD1, was not cross checked with the DNA. TRBV21-1 is a pseudogene. This CDR3 region has 18 residues. The CDR3 coding sequence is TGTGCCAGCAGCCAAGGCCTCCGCGGGACACCGACTAACTATGGCTACACCTTC. Translating it yields CASSQGLRGTPTNYGYTF.

In this sample, this clonotype turned up many times. The chain couples TRBV20-1 to TRBJ1-6; 9 nucleotides agree with TRBD1. The germline gives CDR1 DFQATT, CDR2 SNEGSKA (reference sequence). With 1 base clipped from V and 8 bases from J, the junction kept 0 bases outside the gene matches. There are 13 residues in the CDR3. The CDR3 spells CSARGQGDSPLHF. CDR3 DNA: TGCAGTGCTAGAGGACAGGGGGATTCACCCCTCCACTTT.

This chain links TRBV7-2 with TRBJ2-1; D uncertain. The CDR3 extends over 17 amino acids. The V end lost 1 base, the J end lost 0 bases, and 13 bases lay between the germline ends. Germline V gene sequence: CDR1 SGHTA, CDR2 FQGNSA. CDR3 nucleotides: TGTGCCAGCAGCTTAGATTCGCGGTTAAGCTCCTACAATGAGCAGTTCTTC. This sequence encodes CASSLDSRLSSYNEQFF.

The sample holds many counts of this clonotype. This chain uses TRBV5-1 with TRBJ2-5; tentatively, D is TRBD1 (6 bases). V dropped 2 bases and J dropped 5 bases, with 16 bases sitting between them. The CDR3 consists of 15 residues. CDR1 SGHRS and CDR2 YFSETQ come from the germline V gene. The CDR3 loop is CASSLSLRGWETQYF. CDR3 bases: TGCGCCAGCAGCTTAAGTCTCAGGGGCTGGGAGACCCAGTACTTC.

V is TRBV20-1 and J is TRBJ2-7, with 7 bases that match TRBD1. The germline V gene has CDR1 DFQATT and CDR2 SNEGSKA (reference sequence). This CDR3 has 16 amino acids. After removal of 2 bases from V and 4 bases from J, the junction contained 14 bases not matched to a gene. Written as DNA, the CDR3 is TGCAGTGCTAGACCACATACAGGGGTTACCCCATACGAGCAGTACTTC. This sequence encodes CSARPHTGVTPYEQYF.

V gene TRBV28 combines with J gene TRBJ1-5; D may be TRBD1 (5 bases). This CDR3 contains 16 residues. Trimming took off 6 bases at V and 0 bases at J, with 15 bases between the two ends. Germline V gene lookup returns CDR1 MDHEN and CDR2 SYDVKM. This chain's CDR3 is CASSLTAIYSNQPQHF. In DNA, the CDR3 is TGTGCCAGCAGCTTGACAGCCATCTATAGCAATCAGCCCCAGCATTTT.